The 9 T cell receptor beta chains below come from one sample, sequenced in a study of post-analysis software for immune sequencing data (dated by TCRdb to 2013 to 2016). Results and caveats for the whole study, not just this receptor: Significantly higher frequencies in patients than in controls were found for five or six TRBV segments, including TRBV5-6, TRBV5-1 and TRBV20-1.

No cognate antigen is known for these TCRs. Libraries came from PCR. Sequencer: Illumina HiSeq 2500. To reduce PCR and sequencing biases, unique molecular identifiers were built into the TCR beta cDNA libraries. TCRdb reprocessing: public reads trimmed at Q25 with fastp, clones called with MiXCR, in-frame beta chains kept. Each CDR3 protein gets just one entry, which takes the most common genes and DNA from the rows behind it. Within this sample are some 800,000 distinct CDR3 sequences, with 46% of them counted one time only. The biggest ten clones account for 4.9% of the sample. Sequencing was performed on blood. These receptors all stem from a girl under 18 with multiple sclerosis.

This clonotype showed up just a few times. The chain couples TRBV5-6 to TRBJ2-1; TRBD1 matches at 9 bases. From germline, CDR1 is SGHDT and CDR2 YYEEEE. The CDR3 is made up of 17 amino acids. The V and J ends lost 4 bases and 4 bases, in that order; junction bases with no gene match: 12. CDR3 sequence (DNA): TGTGCCAGCAGCCCGCCCCCCCGGGACAGGGCTTACAATGAGCAGTTCTTC. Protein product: CASSPPPRDRAYNEQFF.

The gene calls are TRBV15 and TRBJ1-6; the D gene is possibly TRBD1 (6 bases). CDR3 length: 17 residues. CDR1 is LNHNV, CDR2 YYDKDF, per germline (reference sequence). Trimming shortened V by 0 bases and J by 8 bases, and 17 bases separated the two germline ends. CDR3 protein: CATSREIRGPDHSPLHF. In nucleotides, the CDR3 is TGTGCCACCAGCAGAGAGATACGGGGGCCGGACCATTCACCCCTCCACTTT. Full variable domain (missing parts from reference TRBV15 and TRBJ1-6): DAMVIQNPRYQVTQFGKPVTLSCSQTLNHNVMYWYQQKSSQAPKLLFHYYDKDFNNEADTPDNFQSRRPNTSFCFLDIRSPGLGDTAMYLCATSREIRGPDHSPLHFGNGTRLTVT.

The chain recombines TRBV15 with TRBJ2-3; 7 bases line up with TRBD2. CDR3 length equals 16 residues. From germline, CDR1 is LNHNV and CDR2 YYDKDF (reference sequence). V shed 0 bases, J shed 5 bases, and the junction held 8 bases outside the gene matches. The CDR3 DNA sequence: TGTGCCACCAGCAGAGATAGGGCGGGAGCCGGAGATACGCAGTATTTT. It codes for CATSRDRAGAGDTQYF.

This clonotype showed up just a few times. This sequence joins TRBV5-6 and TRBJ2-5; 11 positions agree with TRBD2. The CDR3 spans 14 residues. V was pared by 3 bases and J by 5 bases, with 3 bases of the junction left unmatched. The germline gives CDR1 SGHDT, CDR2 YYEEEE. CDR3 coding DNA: TGTGCCAGCAGCTCACGGACTAGCGGGGAGACCCAGTACTTC. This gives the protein CASSSRTSGETQYF.

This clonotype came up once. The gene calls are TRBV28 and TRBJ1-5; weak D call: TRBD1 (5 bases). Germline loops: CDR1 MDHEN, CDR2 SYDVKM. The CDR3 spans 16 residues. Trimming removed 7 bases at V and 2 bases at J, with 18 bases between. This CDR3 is CASKTGASLGNQPQHF. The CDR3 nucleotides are TGTGCCAGCAAAACCGGGGCCTCGCTCGGCAATCAGCCCCAGCATTTT.

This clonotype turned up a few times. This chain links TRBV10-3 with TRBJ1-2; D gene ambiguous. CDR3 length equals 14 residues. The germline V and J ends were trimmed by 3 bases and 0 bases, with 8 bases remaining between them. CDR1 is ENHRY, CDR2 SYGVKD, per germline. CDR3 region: CAISDYGANYGYTF. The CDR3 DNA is TGTGCCATCAGTGACTACGGAGCTAACTATGGCTACACCTTC.

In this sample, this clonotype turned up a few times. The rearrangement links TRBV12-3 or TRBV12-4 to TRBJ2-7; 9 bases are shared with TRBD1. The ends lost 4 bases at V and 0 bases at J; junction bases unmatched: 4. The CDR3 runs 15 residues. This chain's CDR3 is CASSSRDRASYEQYF. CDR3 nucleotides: TGTGCCAGCAGTTCTCGGGACAGGGCCTCCTACGAGCAGTACTTC.

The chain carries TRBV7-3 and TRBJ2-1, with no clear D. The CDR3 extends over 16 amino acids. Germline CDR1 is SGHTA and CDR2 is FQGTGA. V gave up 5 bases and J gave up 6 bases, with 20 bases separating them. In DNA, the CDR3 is TGTGCCAGCAGCCCTCTAGGCGTTGAGGTAATCAATGAGCAGTTCTTC. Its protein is CASSPLGVEVINEQFF. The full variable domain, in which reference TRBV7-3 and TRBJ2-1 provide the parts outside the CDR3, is GAGVSQTPSNKVTEKGKYVELRCDPISGHTALYWYRQSLGQGPEFLIYFQGTGAADDSGLPNDRFFAVRPEGSVSTLKIQRTERGDSAVYLCASSPLGVEVINEQFFGPGTRLTVL.

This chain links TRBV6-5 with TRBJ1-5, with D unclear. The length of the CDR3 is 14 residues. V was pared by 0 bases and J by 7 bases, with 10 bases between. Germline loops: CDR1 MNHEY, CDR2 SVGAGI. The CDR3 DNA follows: TGTGCCAGCAGTTACTCTGAAGCCACGCAGCCCCAGCATTTT. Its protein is CASSYSEATQPQHF.